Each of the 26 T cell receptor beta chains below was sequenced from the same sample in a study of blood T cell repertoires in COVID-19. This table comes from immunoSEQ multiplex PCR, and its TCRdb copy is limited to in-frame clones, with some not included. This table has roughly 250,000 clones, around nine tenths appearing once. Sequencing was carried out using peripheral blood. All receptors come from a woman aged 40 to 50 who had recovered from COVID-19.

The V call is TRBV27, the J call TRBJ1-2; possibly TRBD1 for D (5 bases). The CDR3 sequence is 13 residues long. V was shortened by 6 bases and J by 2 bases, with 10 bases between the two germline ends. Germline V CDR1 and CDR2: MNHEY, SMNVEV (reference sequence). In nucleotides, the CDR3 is TGTGCCAGCAGCCCACAGGAGAACTATGGCTACACCTTC. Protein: CASSPQENYGYTF.

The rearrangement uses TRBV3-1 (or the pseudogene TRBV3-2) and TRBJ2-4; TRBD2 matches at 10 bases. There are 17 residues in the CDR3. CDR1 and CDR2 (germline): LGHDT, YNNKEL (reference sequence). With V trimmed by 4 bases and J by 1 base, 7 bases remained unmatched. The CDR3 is CASSPIPSGSAKNIQYF. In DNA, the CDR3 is TGTGCCAGCAGCCCCATCCCTAGCGGGAGTGCCAAAAACATTCAGTACTTC.

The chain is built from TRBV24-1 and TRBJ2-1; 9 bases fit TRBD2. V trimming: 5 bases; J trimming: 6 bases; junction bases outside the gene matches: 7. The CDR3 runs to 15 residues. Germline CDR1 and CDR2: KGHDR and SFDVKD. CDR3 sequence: CATSVGTSYRNEQFF. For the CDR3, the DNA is TGTGCCACCAGTGTGGGGACTAGCTACCGCAATGAGCAGTTCTTC.

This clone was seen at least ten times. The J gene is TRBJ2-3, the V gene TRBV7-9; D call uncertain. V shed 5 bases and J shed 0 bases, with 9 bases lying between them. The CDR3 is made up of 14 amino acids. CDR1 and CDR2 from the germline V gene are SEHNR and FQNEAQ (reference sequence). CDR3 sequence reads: CASSPRGSTDTQYF. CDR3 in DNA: TGTGCCAGCAGCCCCCGCGGTAGCACAGATACGCAGTATTTT.

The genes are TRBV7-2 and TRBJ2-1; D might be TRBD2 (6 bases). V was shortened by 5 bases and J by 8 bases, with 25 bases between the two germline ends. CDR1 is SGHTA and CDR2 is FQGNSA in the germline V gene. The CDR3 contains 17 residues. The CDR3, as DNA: TGTGCCAGCAGCCCCGGGGGTGGGGGACTCCCAGGGCATGAGCAGTTCTTC. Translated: CASSPGGGGLPGHEQFF.

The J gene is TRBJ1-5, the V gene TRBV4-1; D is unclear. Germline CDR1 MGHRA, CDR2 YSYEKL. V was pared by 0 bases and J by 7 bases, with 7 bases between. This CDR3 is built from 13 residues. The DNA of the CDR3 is TGCGCCAGCAGCCAAGAAGACTGGCAGCCCCAGCATTTT. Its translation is CASSQEDWQPQHF.

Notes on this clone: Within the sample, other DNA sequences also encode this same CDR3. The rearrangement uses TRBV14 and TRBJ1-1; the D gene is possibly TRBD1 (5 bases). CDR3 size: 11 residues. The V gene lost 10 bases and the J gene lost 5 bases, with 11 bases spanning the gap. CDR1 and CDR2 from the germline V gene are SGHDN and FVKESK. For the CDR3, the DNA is TGTGCCACCGGACGGGGGACTGAAGCTTTCTTT. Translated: CATGRGTEAFF.

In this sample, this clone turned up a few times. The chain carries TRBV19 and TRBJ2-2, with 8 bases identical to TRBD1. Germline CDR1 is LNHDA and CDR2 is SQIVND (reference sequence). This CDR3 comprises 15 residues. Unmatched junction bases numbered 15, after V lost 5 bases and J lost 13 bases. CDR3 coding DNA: TGTGCCAGTAGTCCGGGGACAGGCCGACTCACGGGGCTGTTTTTT. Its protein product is CASSPGTGRLTGLFF.

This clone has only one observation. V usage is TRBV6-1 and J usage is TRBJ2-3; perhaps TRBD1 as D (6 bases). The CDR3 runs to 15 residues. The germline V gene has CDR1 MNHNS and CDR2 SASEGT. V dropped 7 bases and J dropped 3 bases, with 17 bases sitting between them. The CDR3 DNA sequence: TGTGCCAGCAACCTACAGGGATTGGGTACAGATACGCAGTATTTT. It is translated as CASNLQGLGTDTQYF.

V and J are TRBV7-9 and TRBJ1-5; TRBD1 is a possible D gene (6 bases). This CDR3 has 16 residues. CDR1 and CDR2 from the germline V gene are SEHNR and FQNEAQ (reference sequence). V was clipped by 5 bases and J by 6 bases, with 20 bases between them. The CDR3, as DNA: TGTGCCAGCAGCGAAACAGGGACCGGACTGGTTCAGCCCCAGCATTTT. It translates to CASSETGTGLVQPQHF. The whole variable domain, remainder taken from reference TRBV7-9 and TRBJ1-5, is DTGVSQNPRHKITKRGQNVTFRCDPISEHNRLYWYRQTLGQGPEFLTYFQNEAQLEKSRLLSDRFSAERPKGSFSTLEIQRTEQGDSAMYLCASSETGTGLVQPQHFGDGTRLSIL.

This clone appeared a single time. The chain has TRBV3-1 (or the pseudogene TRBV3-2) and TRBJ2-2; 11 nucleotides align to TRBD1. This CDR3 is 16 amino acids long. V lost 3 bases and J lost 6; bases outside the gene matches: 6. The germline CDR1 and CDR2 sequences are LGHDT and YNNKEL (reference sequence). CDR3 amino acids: CASSQAGTGGAGELFF. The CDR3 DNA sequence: TGTGCCAGCAGCCAGGCCGGGACAGGGGGGGCCGGGGAGCTGTTTTTT.

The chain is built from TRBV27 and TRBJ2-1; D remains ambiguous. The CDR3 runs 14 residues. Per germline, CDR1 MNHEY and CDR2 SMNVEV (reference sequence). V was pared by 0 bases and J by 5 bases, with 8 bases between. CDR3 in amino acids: CASSLSRPDNEQFF. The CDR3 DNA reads TGTGCCAGCAGTTTATCCCGCCCGGACAATGAGCAGTTCTTC.

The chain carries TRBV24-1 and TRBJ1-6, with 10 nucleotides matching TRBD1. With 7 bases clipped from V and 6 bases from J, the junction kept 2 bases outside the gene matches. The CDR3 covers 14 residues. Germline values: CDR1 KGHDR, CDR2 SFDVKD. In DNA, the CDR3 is TGTGCCACCAGGGGGACAGGGGCTAATTCACCCCTCCACTTT. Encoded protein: CATRGTGANSPLHF.

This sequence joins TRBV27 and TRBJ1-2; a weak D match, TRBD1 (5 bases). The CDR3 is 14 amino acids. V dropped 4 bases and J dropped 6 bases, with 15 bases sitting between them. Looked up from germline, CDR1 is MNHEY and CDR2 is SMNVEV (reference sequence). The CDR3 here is CASSSPAGGNGYTF. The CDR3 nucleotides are TGTGCCAGCAGTTCACCGGCGGGGGGGAATGGCTACACCTTC.

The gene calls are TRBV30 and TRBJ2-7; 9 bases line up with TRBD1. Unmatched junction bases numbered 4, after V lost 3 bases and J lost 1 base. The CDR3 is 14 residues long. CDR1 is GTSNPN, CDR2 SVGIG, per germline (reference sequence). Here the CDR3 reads CAWSRGTGSYEQYF. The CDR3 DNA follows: TGTGCCTGGAGCCGGGGGACAGGGTCCTACGAGCAGTACTTC.

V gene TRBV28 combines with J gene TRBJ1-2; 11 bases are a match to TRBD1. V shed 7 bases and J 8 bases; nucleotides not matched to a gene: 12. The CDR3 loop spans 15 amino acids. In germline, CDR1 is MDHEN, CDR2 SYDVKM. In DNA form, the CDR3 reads TGTGCCAGCATCTCCGCGGGGACAGGGGGGAAGGGCTACACCTTC. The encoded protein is CASISAGTGGKGYTF.

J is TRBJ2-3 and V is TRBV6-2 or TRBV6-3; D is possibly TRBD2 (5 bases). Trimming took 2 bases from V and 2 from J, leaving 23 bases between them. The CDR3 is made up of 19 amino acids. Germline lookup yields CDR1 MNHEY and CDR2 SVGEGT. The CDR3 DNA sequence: TGTGCCAGCAGTTACGACCCCCGACTTAATCGGGGTTTCACAGATACGCAGTATTTT. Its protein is CASSYDPRLNRGFTDTQYF.

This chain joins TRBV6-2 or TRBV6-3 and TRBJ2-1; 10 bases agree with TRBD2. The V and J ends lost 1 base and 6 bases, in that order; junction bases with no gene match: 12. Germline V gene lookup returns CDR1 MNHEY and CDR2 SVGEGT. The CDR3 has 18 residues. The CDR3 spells CASSYWGGGLADGNEQFF. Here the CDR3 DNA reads TGTGCCAGCAGTTACTGGGGTGGAGGACTAGCGGACGGCAATGAGCAGTTCTTC.

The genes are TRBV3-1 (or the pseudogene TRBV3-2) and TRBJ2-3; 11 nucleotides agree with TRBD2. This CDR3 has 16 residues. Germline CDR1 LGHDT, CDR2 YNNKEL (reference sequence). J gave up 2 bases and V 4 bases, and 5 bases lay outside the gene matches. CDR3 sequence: CASSPGTSGFTDTQYF. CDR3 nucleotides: TGTGCCAGCAGCCCAGGGACTAGCGGCTTCACAGATACGCAGTATTTT.

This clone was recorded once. The CDR3 protein is CASSQDLGQGAYEQYF. CDR3 sequence (DNA): TGCGCCAGCAGCCAAGATCTAGGACAGGGGGCCTACGAGCAGTACTTC. The chain employs TRBV4-3 and TRBJ2-7; 10 bases are shared with TRBD1. Trimming at V came to 0 bases and at J to 2 bases, leaving 4 bases not matched to a gene. CDR3 length: 16 residues. The germline V gene encodes CDR1 LGHNA and CDR2 YSLEER.

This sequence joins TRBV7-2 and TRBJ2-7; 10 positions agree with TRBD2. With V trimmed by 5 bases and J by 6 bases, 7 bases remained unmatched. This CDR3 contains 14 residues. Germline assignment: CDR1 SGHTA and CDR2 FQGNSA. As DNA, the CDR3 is TGTGCCAGCAGCCTACTAGCGGGACAACGCGAGCAGTACTTC. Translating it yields CASSLLAGQREQYF.

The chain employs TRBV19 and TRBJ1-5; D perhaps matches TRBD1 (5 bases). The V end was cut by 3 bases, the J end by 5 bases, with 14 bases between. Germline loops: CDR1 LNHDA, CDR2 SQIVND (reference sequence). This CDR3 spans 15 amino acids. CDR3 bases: TGTGCCAGTAGTATTGGCCAGGGCCAAGATCAGCCCCAGCATTTT. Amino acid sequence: CASSIGQGQDQPQHF.

The CDR3 region is CASRPPGPPSPLHF. The CDR3 DNA follows: TGTGCAAGTCGCCCTCCAGGGCCCCCCTCACCCCTCCACTTT. The genes are TRBV12-2 and TRBJ1-6; the tabulated D call, TRBD1, remains unverified against the DNA. TRBV12-2 is an annotated pseudogene. The CDR3 consists of 14 residues.

CDR3: CAINPLGGPSTEAFF. As DNA, the CDR3 is TGTGCCATCAACCCACTGGGGGGGCCGTCCACTGAAGCTTTCTTT. The chain employs TRBV10-3 and TRBJ1-1, with a weak D call TRBD1 (6 bases). Per germline, CDR1 ENHRY and CDR2 SYGVKD. This CDR3 has 15 amino acids. Trimming took 7 bases from V and 4 from J, leaving 19 bases between them.

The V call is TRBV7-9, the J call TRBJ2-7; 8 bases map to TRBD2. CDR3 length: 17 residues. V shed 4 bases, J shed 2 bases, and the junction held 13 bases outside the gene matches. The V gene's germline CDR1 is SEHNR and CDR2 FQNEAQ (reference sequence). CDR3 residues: CASSYPRAGGNTYEQYF. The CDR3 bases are TGTGCCAGCAGCTACCCCCGGGCGGGAGGTAACACCTACGAGCAGTACTTC.

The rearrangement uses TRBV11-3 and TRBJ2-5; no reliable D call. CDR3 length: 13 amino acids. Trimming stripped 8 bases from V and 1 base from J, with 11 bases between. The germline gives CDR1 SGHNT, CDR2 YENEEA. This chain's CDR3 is CASVEPSQETQYF. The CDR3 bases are TGTGCCAGCGTCGAGCCTTCCCAAGAGACCCAGTACTTC.